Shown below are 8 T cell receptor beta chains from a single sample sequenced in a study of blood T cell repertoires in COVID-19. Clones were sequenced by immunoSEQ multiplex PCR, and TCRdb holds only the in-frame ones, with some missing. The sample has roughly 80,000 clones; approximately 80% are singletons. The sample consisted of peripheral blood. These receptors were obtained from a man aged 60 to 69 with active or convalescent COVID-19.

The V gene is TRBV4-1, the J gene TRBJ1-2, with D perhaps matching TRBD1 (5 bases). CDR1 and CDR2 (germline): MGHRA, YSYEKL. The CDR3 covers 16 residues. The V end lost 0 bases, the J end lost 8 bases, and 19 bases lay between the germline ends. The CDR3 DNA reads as TGCGCCAGCAGCCAAGATCGGGGGATGACACTTCGGGGCTACACCTTC. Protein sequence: CASSQDRGMTLRGYTF.

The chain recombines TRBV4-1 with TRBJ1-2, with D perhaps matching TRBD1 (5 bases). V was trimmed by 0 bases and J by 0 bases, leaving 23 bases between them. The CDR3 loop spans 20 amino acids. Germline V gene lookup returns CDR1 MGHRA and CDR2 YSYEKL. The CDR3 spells CASSQDWWSGRGPPNYGYTF. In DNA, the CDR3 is TGCGCCAGCAGCCAAGATTGGTGGAGCGGGAGGGGCCCGCCTAACTATGGCTACACCTTC.

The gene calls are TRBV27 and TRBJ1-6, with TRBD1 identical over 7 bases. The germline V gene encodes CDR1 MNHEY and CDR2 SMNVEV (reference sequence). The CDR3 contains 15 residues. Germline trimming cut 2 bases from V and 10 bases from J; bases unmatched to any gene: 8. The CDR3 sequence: CASSLTDRLGSPLHF. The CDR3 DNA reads TGTGCCAGCAGTTTAACGGACAGGCTTGGGTCACCCCTCCACTTT.

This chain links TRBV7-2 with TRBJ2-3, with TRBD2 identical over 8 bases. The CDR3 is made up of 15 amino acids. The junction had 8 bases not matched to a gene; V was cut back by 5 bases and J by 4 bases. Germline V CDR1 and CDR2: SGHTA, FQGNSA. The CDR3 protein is CASSARTSIPDTQYF. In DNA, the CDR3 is TGTGCCAGCAGCGCCCGGACTAGCATCCCAGATACGCAGTATTTT.

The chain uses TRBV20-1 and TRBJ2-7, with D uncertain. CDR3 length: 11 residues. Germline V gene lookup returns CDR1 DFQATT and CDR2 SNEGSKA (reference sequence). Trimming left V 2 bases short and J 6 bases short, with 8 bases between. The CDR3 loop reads CSARSESEQYF. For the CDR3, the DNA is TGCAGTGCTAGATCGGAGAGCGAGCAGTACTTC.

The CDR3, as DNA: TGTGCCAGCAGCTCCGGGACAGGGGGGATATCCCTCCACTTT. It yields the protein CASSSGTGGISLHF. The V call is TRBV7-2, the J call TRBJ1-6; TRBD1 matches at 11 bases. The CDR3 runs to 14 residues. CDR1 SGHTA and CDR2 FQGNSA come from the germline V gene. Trimming at V came to 4 bases and at J to 14 bases, leaving 7 bases not matched to a gene.

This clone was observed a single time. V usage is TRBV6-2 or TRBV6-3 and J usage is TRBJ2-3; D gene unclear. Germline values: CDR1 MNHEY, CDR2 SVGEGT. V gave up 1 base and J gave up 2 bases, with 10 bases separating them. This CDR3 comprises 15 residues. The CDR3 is CASSYFGGPTDTQYF. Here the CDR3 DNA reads TGTGCCAGCAGTTACTTCGGTGGGCCCACAGATACGCAGTATTTT.

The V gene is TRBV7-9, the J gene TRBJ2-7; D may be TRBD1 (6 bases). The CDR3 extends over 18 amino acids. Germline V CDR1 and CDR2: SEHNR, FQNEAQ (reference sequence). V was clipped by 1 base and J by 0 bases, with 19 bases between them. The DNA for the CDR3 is TGTGCCAGCAGCTTAGGGTCGCTCAGGGGCCTTCCCTCCTACGAGCAGTACTTC. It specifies CASSLGSLRGLPSYEQYF. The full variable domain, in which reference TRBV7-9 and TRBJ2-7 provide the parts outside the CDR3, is DTGVSQNPRHKITKRGQNVTFRCDPISEHNRLYWYRQTLGQGPEFLTYFQNEAQLEKSRLLSDRFSAERPKGSFSTLEIQRTEQGDSAMYLCASSLGSLRGLPSYEQYFGPGTRLTVT.